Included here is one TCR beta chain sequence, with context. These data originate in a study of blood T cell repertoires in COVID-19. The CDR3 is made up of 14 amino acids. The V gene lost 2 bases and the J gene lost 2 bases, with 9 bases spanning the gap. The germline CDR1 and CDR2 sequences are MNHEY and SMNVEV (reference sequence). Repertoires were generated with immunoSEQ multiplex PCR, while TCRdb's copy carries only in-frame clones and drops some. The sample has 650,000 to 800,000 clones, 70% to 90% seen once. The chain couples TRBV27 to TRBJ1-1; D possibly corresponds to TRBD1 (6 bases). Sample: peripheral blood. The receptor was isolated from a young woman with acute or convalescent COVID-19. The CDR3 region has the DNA TGTGCCAGCAGTTTAGGACAGCCCAACACTGAAGCTTTCTTT. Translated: CASSLGQPNTEAFF.